Below, 11 T cell receptor beta chains from the same sample are listed, as sequenced in a study of graft-versus-host responses after intestinal transplantation. Assay: immunoSEQ multiplex PCR; the TCRdb copy retains only in-frame clones and omits some. The sample consists of tens of thousands of clones, approximately 95% of them appearing once. For these TCRs, the target antigens are not known. Sample: unstimulated CD8+ T cells sorted from spleen or lymph node cells, taken before transplant. Receptors were obtained from a human donor who was the organ donor for an intestinal transplant.

This rearrangement joins TRBV9 to TRBJ2-3; tentative D call: TRBD2 (6 bases). The CDR3 runs 18 residues. Germline values: CDR1 SGDLS, CDR2 YYNGEE. V shed 0 bases and J shed 2 bases, with 19 bases lying between them. The CDR3 DNA follows: TGTGCCAGCAGCGTAGCTACTTTCGGAGGGGTAGCCACAGATACGCAGTATTTT. It specifies CASSVATFGGVATDTQYF.

The table lists this clone with a count of one. The chain couples TRBV6-6 to TRBJ2-3; D remains unclear. The CDR3 sequence is 12 residues long. CDR1 and CDR2 from the germline V gene are MNHNY and SVGAGI (reference sequence). Trimming removed 5 bases at V and 2 bases at J, with 5 bases between. This CDR3 is CASSPPTDTQYF. The CDR3 DNA is TGTGCCAGCAGTCCTCCCACAGATACGCAGTATTTT.

The V call is TRBV27, the J call TRBJ2-7, with D maybe TRBD2 (5 bases). Germline CDR1 reads MNHEY; CDR2 reads SMNVEV (reference sequence). With 4 bases removed from V and 3 bases from J, the gap between germline ends came to 13 bases. This CDR3 contains 14 residues. In DNA, the CDR3 is TGTGCCAGCAGTTCTGCTCCTAGCTTCTACGAGCAGTACTTC. It specifies CASSSAPSFYEQYF.

This rearrangement joins TRBV4-2 to TRBJ2-1; 10 nucleotides agree with TRBD2. Germline assignment: CDR1 LGHNA and CDR2 YNFKEQ. The CDR3 consists of 16 residues. V shed 0 bases, J shed 8 bases, and the junction held 7 bases outside the gene matches. The DNA for the CDR3 is TGTGCCAGCAGCCAAGAGGAACTAGCGGGGACCGATGAGCAGTTCTTC. The encoded protein is CASSQEELAGTDEQFF.

Here the CDR3 reads CASSSRGNNNSPLHF. The CDR3, as DNA: TGTGCCAGCAGTTCCAGGGGAAACAATAATTCACCCCTCCACTTT. This rearrangement joins TRBV27 to TRBJ1-6; possible D gene TRBD1, 6 bases. This CDR3 contains 15 residues. V lost 4 bases, J lost 5 bases, and 12 bases lay in between. Germline CDR1 MNHEY, CDR2 SMNVEV (reference sequence).

This chain joins TRBV4-3 and TRBJ1-4, with D possibly being TRBD1 (6 bases). In germline, CDR1 is LGHNA, CDR2 YSLEER. The CDR3 totals 15 residues. V gave up 4 bases and J gave up 5 bases, with 14 bases separating them. The CDR3 DNA reads as TGCGCCAGCAGCCTCGGGGGGGGCGCAAATGAAAAACTGTTTTTT. It encodes CASSLGGGANEKLFF.

The chain couples TRBV4-2 to TRBJ2-7; D might be TRBD1 (5 bases). Trimming removed 1 base from V and 2 bases from J, with 9 bases in between. The CDR3 is made up of 14 amino acids. Germline CDR1 reads LGHNA; CDR2 reads YNFKEQ. The CDR3 here is CASSQGGTTYEQYF. The CDR3 nucleotides read TGTGCCAGCAGCCAAGGGGGCACAACCTACGAGCAGTACTTC.

The rearrangement joins TRBV4-1 to TRBJ1-1; TRBD1 might be the D (6 bases). The germline gives CDR1 MGHRA, CDR2 YSYEKL. V was clipped by 2 bases and J by 7 bases, with 11 bases between them. The CDR3 contains 13 residues. The CDR3 nucleotides read TGCGCCAGCAGCCAATCCGACAGGATTGAAGCTTTCTTT. This translates into CASSQSDRIEAFF.

V and J are TRBV5-6 and TRBJ1-1, with TRBD1 matching over 8 bases. Germline CDR1 is SGHDT and CDR2 is YYEEEE. This CDR3 is built from 12 residues. Trimming took 4 bases from V and 11 from J; bases not matched to a gene: 7. The CDR3 sequence: CASSLSDRGAFF. The CDR3 DNA reads as TGTGCCAGCAGCCTAAGCGACAGGGGTGCTTTCTTT.

The gene calls are TRBV4-1 and TRBJ1-1; D gene unclear. Trimming shortened V by 0 bases and J by 1 base, and 3 bases separated the two germline ends. The length of the CDR3 is 13 residues. Germline V lookup: CDR1 MGHRA, CDR2 YSYEKL. In nucleotides, the CDR3 is TGCGCCAGCAGCCAAGATGGGAACACTGAAGCTTTCTTT. Translation: CASSQDGNTEAFF.

This chain uses TRBV7-3 with TRBJ2-3, with 12 nucleotides matching TRBD2. This CDR3 has 14 amino acids. V lost 3 bases to trimming and J lost 6 bases; unmatched junction nucleotides: 1. Germline CDR1 SGHTA, CDR2 FQGTGA. The DNA of the CDR3 is TGTGCCAGCAGCTTCGGACTAGCGGGGGATACGCAGTATTTT. Its translation is CASSFGLAGDTQYF.